Shown below are 16 T cell receptor beta chains from a single sample sequenced in a study of CD4 T cells in relation to SARS-CoV-2 and coronaviruses. Their antigen targets remain unknown. Sequencing used immunoSEQ multiplex PCR; TCRdb keeps in-frame clones, though not all of them. The sample has 38,000 or so clones, approximately 80% seen once; the top ten hold 6% to 8%. Sequencing was carried out using naive CD4+ T cells from PBMCs, cultured in vitro. Subset specified: naive CD4+ T cells isolated by negative enrichment. These receptors were obtained from an adult with COVID-19.

The J gene is TRBJ2-7, the V gene TRBV6-5; the D is unclear. The CDR3 is made up of 14 amino acids. In germline, CDR1 is MNHEY, CDR2 SVGAGI. V was pared by 6 bases and J by 3 bases, with 15 bases between. CDR3 coding DNA: TGTGCCAGCAGCGCCGGGCACTTCGACTACGAGCAGTACTTC. Its protein product is CASSAGHFDYEQYF.

This clone was counted once. V is TRBV7-2 and J is TRBJ2-7; 7 bases are a match to TRBD2. Losses at the gene ends were 2 bases for V and 5 bases for J; bases not matched to a gene: 9. Looked up from germline, CDR1 is SGHTA and CDR2 is FQGNSA. CDR3 size: 15 residues. The CDR3 DNA reads TGTGCCAGCAGCTTACTGGGAGGGCCTTCCCACGAGCAGTACTTC. This encodes CASSLLGGPSHEQYF.

This chain connects TRBV28 to TRBJ1-2; maybe TRBD1 (5 bases). CDR1 and CDR2 (germline): MDHEN, SYDVKM. The CDR3 covers 15 residues. Trimming took off 5 bases at V and 3 bases at J, with 16 bases between the two ends. CDR3 sequence reads: CASSPLGRNYYGYTF. DNA of the CDR3: TGTGCCAGCAGTCCCTTGGGACGGAACTACTATGGCTACACCTTC.

The chain joins TRBV7-2 to TRBJ1-1, with D unresolved. The V end was cut by 1 base, the J end by 1 base, with 10 bases between. The germline V gene has CDR1 SGHTA and CDR2 FQGNSA. CDR3 size: 15 residues. CDR3 DNA sequence: TGTGCCAGCAGCTTAGGAAGTAGGTCGAACACTGAAGCTTTCTTT. Protein: CASSLGSRSNTEAFF.

This clone came up a few times. This chain joins TRBV4-2 and TRBJ2-1; the match to TRBD2 covers 10 bases. Trimming removed 4 bases from V and 8 bases from J; junction bases left unmatched: 8. Germline loops: CDR1 LGHNA, CDR2 YNFKEQ. The CDR3 runs 15 residues. CDR3 bases: TGTGCCAGCAGCCGTACTAGCGGGAAGAATGATGAGCAGTTCTTC. This gives the protein CASSRTSGKNDEQFF.

The V gene is TRBV7-2, the J gene TRBJ2-2; D unresolved. Germline lookup yields CDR1 SGHTA and CDR2 FQGNSA. This CDR3 has 17 amino acids. V lost 2 bases, J lost 0 bases, and 13 bases lay in between. CDR3 residues: CASSLILGGPNTGELFF. The CDR3 nucleotides read TGTGCCAGCAGCTTAATTTTGGGCGGTCCGAACACCGGGGAGCTGTTTTTT.

V and J are TRBV19 and TRBJ1-2, with 7 bases fitting TRBD1. The CDR3 sequence is 16 residues long. V lost 1 base to trimming and J lost 3 bases; unmatched junction nucleotides: 8. Germline V gene lookup returns CDR1 LNHDA and CDR2 SQIVND (reference sequence). For the CDR3, the DNA is TGTGCCAGTAGTATAGCCCGGGACAGACGATACTATGGCTACACCTTC. It encodes CASSIARDRRYYGYTF.

The rearrangement joins TRBV28 to TRBJ2-7; tentatively, D is TRBD1 (5 bases). CDR1 MDHEN and CDR2 SYDVKM come from the germline V gene. Trimming stripped 8 bases from V and 4 bases from J, with 30 bases between. The CDR3 is made up of 18 amino acids. As DNA, the CDR3 is TGTGCCAGCGGGGCGAAGGGGTATACCTTACGAACGAATTACGAGCAGTACTTC. Translating gives CASGAKGYTLRTNYEQYF.

This rearrangement joins TRBV25-1 to TRBJ2-5; maybe TRBD2 (6 bases). V shed 0 bases and J shed 1 base, with 15 bases lying between them. Germline CDR1 MGHDK, CDR2 SYGVNS. The CDR3 has 17 residues. CDR3 in DNA: TGTGCCAGCAGTGAATATGGGCCCCTGGGGGGCCAAGAGACCCAGTACTTC. It yields the protein CASSEYGPLGGQETQYF.

J is TRBJ2-7 and V is TRBV30; D unclear. The CDR3 is made up of 13 amino acids. Germline values: CDR1 GTSNPN, CDR2 SVGIG (reference sequence). Trimming removed 2 bases from V and 3 bases from J, with 11 bases in between. The CDR3 coding sequence is TGTGCCTGGAGTATTGGGCGGAGCTACGAGCAGTACTTC. Translating it yields CAWSIGRSYEQYF.

The J gene is TRBJ2-5, the V gene TRBV24-1; 8 bases agree with TRBD1. V dropped 3 bases and J dropped 1; count of bases not matched to a gene: 3. The CDR3 totals 15 residues. Germline V lookup: CDR1 KGHDR, CDR2 SFDVKD. The CDR3 region is CATSDKDRGQETQYF. The CDR3 nucleotides read TGTGCCACCAGTGATAAAGACAGGGGCCAAGAGACCCAGTACTTC.

This clone turned up a few times. DNA of the CDR3: TGCGCCAGCAGCCCAGCTAGCGGGAGTGGAGATACGCAGTATTTT. Translated: CASSPASGSGDTQYF. The V call is TRBV5-1, the J call TRBJ2-3, with 10 bases that match TRBD2. The ends lost 4 bases at V and 5 bases at J; junction bases unmatched: 7. Germline lookup yields CDR1 SGHRS and CDR2 YFSETQ. The CDR3 is 15 amino acids.

The chain couples TRBV5-4 to TRBJ2-1; 11 nucleotides match TRBD2. V lost 4 bases, J lost 7 bases, and 10 bases stayed unmatched. The CDR3 is 16 residues long. From germline, CDR1 is SGHNT and CDR2 YYREEE (reference sequence). DNA for the CDR3: TGTGCCAGCAGCCGTCCGACTAGCGGGGCAGTGAATGAGCAGTTCTTC. As protein: CASSRPTSGAVNEQFF.

A single count supports this clone. J is TRBJ1-5 and V is TRBV28; 7 positions match TRBD1. The CDR3 sequence is 12 residues long. Trimming at V came to 6 bases and at J to 9 bases, leaving 5 bases not matched to a gene. The V gene's germline CDR1 is MDHEN and CDR2 SYDVKM. CDR3: CASSRTGVPQHF. The CDR3 DNA reads as TGTGCCAGCAGCCGTACAGGGGTGCCCCAGCATTTT.

The chain joins TRBV6-2 or TRBV6-3 to TRBJ2-6; 12 bases match TRBD1. From germline, CDR1 is MNHEY and CDR2 SVGEGT. V dropped 4 bases and J dropped 4; count of bases not matched to a gene: 11. The CDR3 extends over 19 amino acids. CDR3 residues: CASSFNPGQGASGANVLTF. As DNA, the CDR3 is TGTGCCAGCAGTTTTAATCCGGGACAGGGGGCCTCAGGGGCCAACGTCCTGACTTTC.

This chain links TRBV5-1 with TRBJ2-5; D is unresolved. Trimming took 1 base from V and 2 from J, leaving 9 bases between them. Germline values: CDR1 SGHRS, CDR2 YFSETQ. This CDR3 spans 14 amino acids. The CDR3 coding sequence is TGCGCCAGCAGCTTGTGGTCGGCACAAGAGACCCAGTACTTC. Amino acid sequence: CASSLWSAQETQYF. Looking up the rest from reference TRBV5-1 and TRBJ2-5 gives the full variable domain: KAGVTQTPRYLIKTRGQQVTLSCSPISGHRSVSWYQQTPGQGLQFLFEYFSETQRNKGNFPGRFSGRQFSNSRSEMNVSTLELGDSALYLCASSLWSAQETQYFGPGTRLLVL.